The 27 T cell receptor beta chains reported below all come from one sample, sequenced in a study of blood T cell repertoires in COVID-19. Clones were sequenced by immunoSEQ multiplex PCR, and TCRdb holds only the in-frame ones, with some missing. The sample contains 200,000 to 250,000 clones, 83% of which appear only once. Sequencing used peripheral blood. The receptors stem from a woman between 50 and 59 years old with acute or convalescent COVID-19.

V is TRBV5-1 and J is TRBJ2-5, with 8 bases fitting TRBD1. Losses at the gene ends were 4 bases for V and 1 base for J; bases not matched to a gene: 3. Germline CDR1 is SGHRS and CDR2 is YFSETQ. The CDR3 runs to 14 residues. CDR3: CASSPGQGQETQYF. CDR3 in DNA: TGCGCCAGCAGCCCCGGACAGGGCCAAGAGACCCAGTACTTC.

The chain employs TRBV6-2 or TRBV6-3 and TRBJ1-1; 7 bases are shared with TRBD1. The CDR3 has 14 amino acids. Germline values: CDR1 MNHEY, CDR2 SVGEGT. J lost 6 bases, V lost 4 bases, and 8 bases had no gene match. In nucleotides, the CDR3 is TGTGCCAGCAGTTCAACACCCGACAGGGCTGAAGCTTTCTTT. Protein sequence: CASSSTPDRAEAFF.

The chain couples TRBV30 to TRBJ1-1, with D unresolved. The CDR3 runs to 12 residues. Per germline, CDR1 GTSNPN and CDR2 SVGIG (reference sequence). Here the CDR3 reads CAGRQTNTEAFF. CDR3 sequence (DNA): TGTGCGGGGAGGCAGACGAACACTGAAGCTTTCTTT.

The chain carries TRBV4-3 and TRBJ1-2; D gene uncertain. This CDR3 has 15 residues. The ends were cut back, 4 bases at V and 2 bases at J, with 14 bases in the middle. The germline V gene has CDR1 LGHNA and CDR2 YSLEER. This chain's CDR3 is CASSPARQANYGYTF. CDR3 DNA: TGCGCCAGCAGCCCTGCCCGCCAGGCAAACTATGGCTACACCTTC.

In this sample, this clone turned up a few times. In nucleotides, the CDR3 is TGTGCCAGCAGTGACCGGACAGGTGGTAATCAGCCCCAGCATTTT. It encodes CASSDRTGGNQPQHF. This chain uses TRBV2 with TRBJ1-5, with 7 bases that match TRBD1. The germline CDR1 and CDR2 sequences are SNHLY and FYNNEI. This CDR3 is 15 amino acids long. With 3 bases clipped from V and 4 bases from J, the junction kept 6 bases outside the gene matches.

The chain employs TRBV7-9 and TRBJ1-1; no clear D gene. This CDR3 comprises 11 residues. CDR1 is SEHNR and CDR2 is FQNEAQ in the germline V gene (reference sequence). Trimming removed 5 bases from V and 8 bases from J, with 9 bases in between. Written as DNA, the CDR3 is TGTGCCAGCAGCCCCGCCAGGGAAGCTTTCTTT. Its protein product is CASSPAREAFF.

The chain carries TRBV27 and TRBJ1-6; 8 bases line up with TRBD1. V was pared by 10 bases and J by 10 bases, with 12 bases of the junction left unmatched. The CDR3 consists of 14 residues. CDR1 is MNHEY and CDR2 is SMNVEV in the germline V gene (reference sequence). CDR3 sequence (DNA): TGTGCCACTGCCTTGGACAGGGCAGGATCACCCCTCCACTTT. It codes for CATALDRAGSPLHF.

J is TRBJ1-5 and V is TRBV10-1; possible D gene TRBD1, 5 bases. Germline CDR1 and CDR2: WNHNN and SYGVQD (reference sequence). The CDR3 loop spans 14 amino acids. Between the trimmed V and J ends, which lost 6 bases and 3 bases, there was a span of 12 bases. The CDR3 DNA follows: TGCGCCAGCAGCGCGCCAGGGTACAATCAGCCCCAGCATTTT. It encodes CASSAPGYNQPQHF.

V gene TRBV4-2 combines with J gene TRBJ2-5; 9 bases are shared with TRBD2. Germline V CDR1 and CDR2: LGHNA, YNFKEQ. The CDR3 has 17 residues. The trim removed 0 bases at V and 1 base at J, leaving 6 bases unmatched. The CDR3 bases are TGTGCCAGCAGCCAAGATTCCAGCGGGGGGCCCCAAGAGACCCAGTACTTC. Its translation: CASSQDSSGGPQETQYF.

This clone was observed a handful of times. The chain is built from TRBV28 and TRBJ1-5; 8 bases map to TRBD1. Germline V gives CDR1 MDHEN, CDR2 SYDVKM. The CDR3 length is 14 residues. V lost 10 bases and J lost 7; bases outside the gene matches: 12. The CDR3 region is CAISETGDSQPQHF. CDR3 DNA sequence: TGTGCCATTTCCGAGACAGGGGACAGCCAGCCCCAGCATTTT.

The J gene is TRBJ1-5, the V gene TRBV4-3, with D hard to call. CDR3 length equals 15 residues. The germline V and J ends were trimmed by 0 bases and 3 bases, with 9 bases remaining between them. Looked up from germline, CDR1 is LGHNA and CDR2 is YSLEER. CDR3 DNA sequence: TGCGCCAGCAGCCAAGAATACGGGAACAATCAGCCCCAGCATTTT. It is translated as CASSQEYGNNQPQHF.

V gene TRBV7-2 combines with J gene TRBJ1-1, with 7 positions matching TRBD1. This CDR3 has 15 residues. CDR1 is SGHTA, CDR2 FQGNSA, per germline. Losses at the gene ends were 7 bases for V and 7 bases for J; bases not matched to a gene: 15. The CDR3 region has the DNA TGTGCCAGCACCCCAGGGATCGACAGGGTGGGTGAAGCTTTCTTT. Protein sequence: CASTPGIDRVGEAFF.

CDR3 nucleotide sequence: TGTGCCAGCAGATCAGGGGCGGGAAACACCATATATTTT. Protein product: CASRSGAGNTIYF. V and J are TRBV27 and TRBJ1-3, with a tentative D call TRBD1 (6 bases). The V gene lost 6 bases and the J gene lost 4 bases, with 10 bases spanning the gap. Germline-derived CDR1 and CDR2 are MNHEY and SMNVEV (reference sequence). CDR3 length: 13 residues.

V and J are TRBV4-2 and TRBJ2-1, with 10 bases matching TRBD2. The length of the CDR3 is 15 residues. The V and J ends lost 4 bases and 5 bases, in that order; junction bases with no gene match: 5. Germline V CDR1 and CDR2: LGHNA, YNFKEQ. In DNA form, the CDR3 reads TGTGCCAGCAGCCCTAGCGGGAGTAGGAACAATGAGCAGTTCTTC. Translated, it gives CASSPSGSRNNEQFF.

The V gene is TRBV19, the J gene TRBJ2-2; TRBD2 matches 15 bases. The CDR3 covers 16 residues. Trimming took 5 bases from V and 8 from J; bases not matched to a gene: 6. Germline V gene sequence: CDR1 LNHDA, CDR2 SQIVND (reference sequence). Here the CDR3 DNA reads TGTGCCAGTAGTTCCCCGGGACTAGCGGGAGGAGGGGAGCTGTTTTTT. Its protein product is CASSSPGLAGGGELFF.

The chain employs TRBV9 and TRBJ2-7, with 8 bases identical to TRBD1. CDR3 length equals 19 residues. The V gene's germline CDR1 is SGDLS and CDR2 YYNGEE. Germline trimming cut 0 bases from V and 4 bases from J; bases unmatched to any gene: 18. The CDR3 loop is CASSVGAPFLGTGSYEQYF. CDR3 nucleotides: TGTGCCAGCAGCGTAGGGGCCCCTTTCCTCGGGACAGGATCGTACGAGCAGTACTTC.

V and J are TRBV19 and TRBJ1-5, with 9 bases lining up with TRBD1. Trimming removed 6 bases from V and 7 bases from J; junction bases left unmatched: 7. The CDR3 consists of 14 residues. CDR1 is LNHDA and CDR2 is SQIVND in the germline V gene (reference sequence). CDR3 sequence reads: CASRFGQGRQPQHF. As DNA, the CDR3 is TGTGCCAGTAGATTCGGACAGGGGAGGCAGCCCCAGCATTTT.

The chain joins TRBV3-1 (or the pseudogene TRBV3-2) to TRBJ1-1; 7 bases align to TRBD1. The CDR3 extends over 14 amino acids. J gave up 4 bases and V 1 base, and 3 bases lay outside the gene matches. Germline CDR1 is LGHDT and CDR2 is YNNKEL (reference sequence). CDR3 DNA sequence: TGTGCCAGCAGCCAAGCAGGGGGTACCACTGAAGCTTTCTTT. Amino acids: CASSQAGGTTEAFF.

This sequence joins TRBV30 and TRBJ1-1, with TRBD1 identical over 8 bases. Germline V gene sequence: CDR1 GTSNPN, CDR2 SVGIG (reference sequence). After removal of 0 bases from V and 7 bases from J, the junction contained 13 bases not matched to a gene. The CDR3 has 16 residues. The CDR3 reads CAWSVTRGGRGREAFF. The DNA for the CDR3 is TGTGCCTGGAGTGTAACTCGGGGTGGCAGGGGGCGTGAAGCTTTCTTT.

CDR3 residues: CASSPGQNYGYTF. CDR3 coding DNA: TGTGCCAGCAGTCCAGGACAAAACTATGGCTACACCTTC. The chain combines TRBV6-6 with TRBJ1-2; possible D gene TRBD1, 5 bases. The CDR3 totals 13 residues. CDR1 is MNHNY, CDR2 SVGAGI, per germline (reference sequence). The V and J ends lost 5 bases and 2 bases respectively, with 9 bases between them.

The chain combines TRBV4-2 with TRBJ2-1, with D perhaps TRBD1 (6 bases). In germline, CDR1 is LGHNA, CDR2 YNFKEQ. The CDR3 extends over 15 amino acids. Trimming shortened V by 2 bases and J by 0 bases, and 8 bases separated the two germline ends. The CDR3 coding sequence is TGTGCCAGCAGCCAAACAGGGAGCTCCTACAATGAGCAGTTCTTC. This sequence encodes CASSQTGSSYNEQFF.

This clone was seen a handful of times. This rearrangement joins TRBV6-6 to TRBJ1-6, with D perhaps matching TRBD1 (5 bases). Per germline, CDR1 MNHNY and CDR2 SVGAGI (reference sequence). This CDR3 comprises 16 residues. Trimming shortened V by 5 bases and J by 9 bases, and 20 bases separated the two germline ends. CDR3 nucleotide sequence: TGTGCCAGCAGTAACACAGGAGCCGTTACCTCTTCACCCCTCCACTTT. This translates into CASSNTGAVTSSPLHF.

The gene calls are TRBV6-5 and TRBJ1-3; D is unresolved. V lost 8 bases and J lost 4, with 12 bases in between. The length of the CDR3 is 13 residues. CDR1 MNHEY and CDR2 SVGAGI come from the germline V gene. The CDR3 nucleotides read TGTGCCAGCCGGGCGGGCTTCGGAAACACCATATATTTT. Residues: CASRAGFGNTIYF.

The chain links TRBV3-1 (or the pseudogene TRBV3-2) to TRBJ2-7; 7 bases are a match to TRBD2. This CDR3 spans 14 amino acids. Germline CDR1 LGHDT, CDR2 YNNKEL (reference sequence). The V and J ends lost 2 bases and 7 bases, in that order; junction bases with no gene match: 8. Here the CDR3 reads CASSQISGIGEQYF. The CDR3 bases are TGTGCCAGCAGCCAAATAAGCGGGATCGGGGAGCAGTACTTC.

The chain employs TRBV28 and TRBJ1-5, with D maybe TRBD1 (6 bases). The V end lost 6 bases, the J end lost 0 bases, and 9 bases lay between the germline ends. Germline lookup yields CDR1 MDHEN and CDR2 SYDVKM. This CDR3 comprises 14 residues. The CDR3 DNA sequence: TGTGCCAGCAGATACAGGGTTAGCAATCAGCCCCAGCATTTT. This translates into CASRYRVSNQPQHF.

This sequence joins TRBV28 and TRBJ1-1, with D maybe TRBD1 (5 bases). This CDR3 has 13 amino acids. The ends were cut back, 8 bases at V and 4 bases at J, with 14 bases in the middle. Germline V gives CDR1 MDHEN, CDR2 SYDVKM. The CDR3 sequence: CASGPAGGTEAFF. CDR3 bases: TGTGCCAGCGGCCCGGCGGGGGGCACTGAAGCTTTCTTT.

The chain is built from TRBV12-3 or TRBV12-4 and TRBJ1-1, with D unresolved. The CDR3 is 12 amino acids. The V end was cut by 7 bases, the J end by 5 bases, with 11 bases between. CDR3 sequence: CASTSVWTEAFF. In DNA, the CDR3 is TGTGCCAGCACTTCGGTCTGGACTGAAGCTTTCTTT.